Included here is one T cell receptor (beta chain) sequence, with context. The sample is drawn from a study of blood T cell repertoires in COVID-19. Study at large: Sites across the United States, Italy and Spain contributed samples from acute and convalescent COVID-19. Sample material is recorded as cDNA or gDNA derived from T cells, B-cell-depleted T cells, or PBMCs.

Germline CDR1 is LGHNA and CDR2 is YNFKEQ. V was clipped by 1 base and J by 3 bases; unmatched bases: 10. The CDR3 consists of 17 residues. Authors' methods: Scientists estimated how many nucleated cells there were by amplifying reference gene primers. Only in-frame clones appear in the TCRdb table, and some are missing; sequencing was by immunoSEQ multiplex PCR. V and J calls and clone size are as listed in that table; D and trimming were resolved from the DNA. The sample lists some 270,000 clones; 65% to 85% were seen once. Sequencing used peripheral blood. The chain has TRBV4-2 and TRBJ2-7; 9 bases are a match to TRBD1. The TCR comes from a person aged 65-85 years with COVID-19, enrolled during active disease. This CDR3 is CASSQAGVTGGIYEQYF. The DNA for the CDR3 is TGTGCCAGCAGCCAAGCCGGGGTGACAGGGGGAATCTACGAGCAGTACTTC.